The 28 T cell receptor beta chains below all came from one sample that was sequenced in a study of blood T cells in healthy people across ages. Alongside a J-beta primer mix, a sample-barcoded 5' primer served in a second PCR lasting roughly 7 to 11 cycles. One entry per CDR3 protein, called by TCRdb with MiXCR from the 5' RACE reads. Here the sample spans roughly 1.6 million distinct CDR3 sequences, 34% being singletons. Specimen: blood. These receptors came from a woman aged 25 to 39 in good health.

Only a few counts were recorded for this clonotype. The chain has TRBV15 and TRBJ2-5; 11 bases line up with TRBD2. The end of the DNA is better explained by TRBJ2-7, so the J call may be wrong. Germline CDR1 is LNHNV and CDR2 is YYDKDF (reference sequence). This CDR3 region has 15 residues. CDR3: CATSRELAGDSEQYF. The DNA for the CDR3 is TGTGCCACCAGCAGAGAACTAGCGGGAGATTCCGAGCAGTACTTC.

The chain has TRBV27 and TRBJ2-3; 7 nucleotides agree with TRBD2. The CDR3 has 18 amino acids. Germline V gene sequence: CDR1 MNHEY, CDR2 SMNVEV (reference sequence). V trimming: 6 bases; J trimming: 2 bases; junction bases outside the gene matches: 17. Written as DNA, the CDR3 is TGTGCCAGCAGATTGGCAATCGGAGCGACTAGCCCCACAGATACGCAGTATTTT. It specifies CASRLAIGATSPTDTQYF.

This clonotype was seen more than once but under ten times. This chain connects TRBV6-1 to TRBJ2-7; D possibly uses TRBD1 or TRBD2 (5 bases each). CDR3 length: 18 residues. The V and J ends lost 3 bases and 0 bases respectively, with 21 bases between them. Germline assignment: CDR1 MNHNS and CDR2 SASEGT. The CDR3, as DNA: TGTGCCAGCAGTGACCCTCCGGGACGGAGTCTATTCTCCTACGAGCAGTACTTC. This sequence encodes CASSDPPGRSLFSYEQYF.

In its sample, this clonotype was seen many times. V is TRBV12-3 or TRBV12-4 and J is TRBJ2-7; 7 bases line up with TRBD1. V was pared by 4 bases and J by 0 bases, with 6 bases of the junction left unmatched. CDR3 length equals 15 residues. The CDR3 region is CASSSTGASSYEQYF. In DNA, the CDR3 is TGTGCCAGCAGTTCAACAGGGGCCAGCTCCTACGAGCAGTACTTC.

The chain has TRBV5-5 and TRBJ2-5; possibly TRBD2 for D (6 bases). The germline V gene encodes CDR1 SGHKS and CDR2 YYEKEE (reference sequence). Trimming took off 1 base at V and 4 bases at J, with 11 bases between the two ends. The CDR3 consists of 14 residues. DNA of the CDR3: TGTGCCAGCAGCTTGCTTAGGGGAGGAGAGACCCAGTACTTC. Translated, it gives CASSLLRGGETQYF.

The chain recombines TRBV2 with TRBJ1-4, with 8 bases fitting TRBD1. This CDR3 is 13 amino acids long. Trimming took 7 bases from V and 14 from J; bases not matched to a gene: 12. Germline V CDR1 and CDR2: SNHLY, FYNNEI. In DNA, the CDR3 is TGTGCCAGCAACCCGGCAGGGGGCGCAGAGCTGTTTTTT. This gives the protein CASNPAGGAELFF.

This chain's CDR3 is CASSRDIDEKLFF. The DNA for the CDR3 is TGTGCCAGCAGTAGGGACATCGATGAAAAACTGTTTTTT. The genes are TRBV6-5 and TRBJ1-4, with a tentative D call TRBD1 (6 bases). V was clipped by 5 bases and J by 6 bases, with 10 bases between them. CDR1 and CDR2 (germline): MNHEY, SVGAGI. The CDR3 is 13 residues long.

This clonotype has a handful of counts. J is TRBJ1-4 and V is TRBV29-1; D is uncertain. This CDR3 is built from 13 residues. Germline V CDR1 and CDR2: SQVTM, ANQGSEA. V was clipped by 7 bases and J by 3 bases, with 12 bases between them. The CDR3, as DNA: TGCAGCGCTGGTAGGAACCCTAATGAAAAACTGTTTTTT. Translated: CSAGRNPNEKLFF.

This clonotype was seen a handful of times. CDR3 sequence reads: CASSRALAGGSYNEQFF. The CDR3 DNA reads as TGTGCCAGCAGCCGAGCCTTAGCGGGAGGCTCCTACAATGAGCAGTTCTTC. This chain connects TRBV3-1 to TRBJ2-1, with 10 bases that match TRBD2. The length of the CDR3 is 17 residues. Germline CDR1 and CDR2: LGHDT and YNNKEL (reference sequence). V lost 4 bases and J lost 0; bases outside the gene matches: 6.

This clonotype came up a few times. The chain uses TRBV6-2 or TRBV6-3 and TRBJ2-1, with TRBD1 matching 9 bases. Trimming removed 6 bases from V and 3 bases from J; junction bases left unmatched: 9. The CDR3 runs 16 residues. Looked up from germline, CDR1 is MNHEY and CDR2 is SVGEGT. CDR3 amino acids: CASRNRDRVFYNEQFF. Written as DNA, the CDR3 is TGTGCCAGCAGGAACCGGGACAGGGTATTCTACAATGAGCAGTTCTTC.

The V gene is TRBV2, the J gene TRBJ2-5; D is perhaps TRBD2 (5 bases). CDR3 length: 13 residues. Trimming left V 6 bases short and J 5 bases short, with 13 bases between. Germline V CDR1 and CDR2: SNHLY, FYNNEI. For the CDR3, the DNA is TGTGCCAGCAGGCGCGTAGCGCTCGAGACCCAGTACTTC. Protein product: CASRRVALETQYF.

This clonotype appeared a few times. The chain recombines TRBV20-1 with TRBJ1-1; a weak D match, TRBD1 (6 bases). In germline, CDR1 is DFQATT, CDR2 SNEGSKA (reference sequence). The CDR3 extends over 14 amino acids. V was trimmed by 8 bases and J by 2 bases, leaving 18 bases between them. CDR3 sequence (DNA): TGCAGTCCCAGGGGTTCAGGGGCTAACACTGAAGCTTTCTTT. This sequence encodes CSPRGSGANTEAFF.

The rearrangement links TRBV5-1 to TRBJ2-2; D not resolved. V was trimmed by 4 bases and J by 0 bases, leaving 10 bases between them. The length of the CDR3 is 15 residues. Germline CDR1 SGHRS, CDR2 YFSETQ. The CDR3 DNA follows: TGCGCCAGCAGCAACCGGGCCTCGAACACCGGGGAGCTGTTTTTT. Encoded protein: CASSNRASNTGELFF.

The chain recombines TRBV4-2 with TRBJ1-6; D possibly corresponds to TRBD1 (5 bases). Per the germline V gene, CDR1 is LGHNA and CDR2 is YNFKEQ. The CDR3 has 16 amino acids. Trimming cost V 0 bases and J 3 bases, with 9 bases left between them. Here the CDR3 reads CASSQEGEIYNSPLHF. Here the CDR3 DNA reads TGTGCCAGCAGCCAAGAAGGGGAAATCTATAATTCACCCCTCCACTTT.

There are a few counts of this clonotype. The V and J genes are TRBV5-5 and TRBJ1-1; possibly TRBD1 for D (5 bases). Trimming left V 2 bases short and J 2 bases short, with 13 bases between. The V gene's germline CDR1 is SGHKS and CDR2 YYEKEE (reference sequence). The CDR3 runs to 15 residues. The CDR3 DNA sequence: TGTGCCAGCAGCTTTCCGGGGGGGGGAAACACTGAAGCTTTCTTT. This encodes CASSFPGGGNTEAFF.

This clonotype was detected a few times. The chain couples TRBV30 to TRBJ2-5; the D gene is possibly TRBD2 (6 bases). The end of the DNA fits TRBJ2-7 better, so the J call may be wrong. The CDR3 is 12 residues long. The germline CDR1 and CDR2 sequences are GTSNPN and SVGIG (reference sequence). In nucleotides, the CDR3 is TGTGCCTGGGGAGGGTCCGCCTACGAGCAGTACTTC. Its protein product is CAWGGSAYEQYF.

This clonotype has a handful of counts. For the CDR3, the DNA is TGTGCCAGCAGTTTATCTAGCGGGAGTAGGGCCTACAATGAGCAGTTCTTC. Amino acids: CASSLSSGSRAYNEQFF. The rearrangement uses TRBV27 and TRBJ2-1; 9 bases agree with TRBD2. The CDR3 consists of 17 residues. The germline V gene has CDR1 MNHEY and CDR2 SMNVEV (reference sequence). V lost 0 bases, J lost 2 bases, and 5 bases stayed unmatched.

Here the CDR3 reads CASSLDTGGGGYTF. The CDR3 DNA is TGTGCCAGCAGCTTAGATACCGGGGGAGGCGGCTACACCTTC. The chain employs TRBV7-8 and TRBJ1-2; the D gene is possibly TRBD1 (5 bases). The germline V and J ends were trimmed by 1 base and 8 bases, with 14 bases remaining between them. Germline V gene lookup returns CDR1 SGHVS and CDR2 FQNEAQ. This CDR3 region has 14 residues.

Turning to this clonotype: This sequence may be a read error, since a much larger clone differs from it by one base. The chain joins TRBV5-1 to TRBJ2-3; 10 positions agree with TRBD2. With 3 bases clipped from V and 5 bases from J, the junction kept 9 bases outside the gene matches. Germline V gene lookup returns CDR1 SGHRS and CDR2 YFSETQ. The CDR3 length is 16 residues. The CDR3 spells CASSSSLAGAGDTQYF. The CDR3, as DNA: TGCGCCAGCAGCTCGAGTCTAGCGGGAGCAGGAGATACGCAGTATTTT.

This clonotype has just a few counts. The chain recombines TRBV7-9 with TRBJ2-7, with 7 bases that match TRBD2. The germline V gene has CDR1 SEHNR and CDR2 FQNEAQ (reference sequence). V was pared by 5 bases and J by 2 bases, with 6 bases of the junction left unmatched. CDR3 length: 14 residues. For the CDR3, the DNA is TGTGCCAGCAGCGCCGGGACTACTACCTACGAGCAGTACTTC. Residues: CASSAGTTTYEQYF.

The V call is TRBV5-1, the J call TRBJ2-1; the D is unclear. CDR3 length equals 14 residues. Deletions cut 6 bases from V and 7 bases from J, with 17 bases between. The germline V gene encodes CDR1 SGHRS and CDR2 YFSETQ. The CDR3 DNA sequence: TGCGCCAGCACCATAGGTGGCAGTGGAAATGAGCAGTTCTTC. It codes for CASTIGGSGNEQFF.

The rearrangement links TRBV20-1 to TRBJ2-2; D not certain. The germline V gene encodes CDR1 DFQATT and CDR2 SNEGSKA (reference sequence). This CDR3 comprises 15 residues. Trimming shortened V by 0 bases and J by 5 bases, and 13 bases separated the two germline ends. CDR3 residues: CSARDSAGMTGELFF. The DNA for the CDR3 is TGCAGTGCTAGAGATTCGGCAGGAATGACCGGGGAGCTGTTTTTT.

There are a few counts of this clonotype. V usage is TRBV30 and J usage is TRBJ2-7; 11 bases map to TRBD2. Looked up from germline, CDR1 is GTSNPN and CDR2 is SVGIG (reference sequence). The CDR3 length is 14 residues. Trimming at V came to 4 bases and at J to 1 base, leaving 3 bases not matched to a gene. The CDR3 coding sequence is TGTGCCTGGAACCTAGCGGGGGGTTCCTACGAGCAGTACTTC. Translated, it gives CAWNLAGGSYEQYF.

In its sample, this clonotype was seen many times. The chain carries TRBV4-1 and TRBJ1-2; no clear D gene. V was pared by 1 base and J by 6 bases, with 15 bases between. The CDR3 extends over 15 amino acids. CDR1 is MGHRA, CDR2 YSYEKL, per germline. In nucleotides, the CDR3 is TGCGCCAGCAGCCAAGGTCTAGGATCCGGGGATGGCTACACCTTC. Its protein product is CASSQGLGSGDGYTF.

The table lists this clonotype with a few counts. The genes are TRBV4-2 and TRBJ1-6; TRBD1 might be the D (6 bases). This CDR3 is built from 15 residues. Germline values: CDR1 LGHNA, CDR2 YNFKEQ. V lost 0 bases to trimming and J lost 7 bases, with 10 bases between them. The CDR3, as DNA: TGTGCCAGCAGCCAAGATCTGGACAGAAATTCACCCCTCCACTTT. Translation: CASSQDLDRNSPLHF.

This clonotype was observed a few times. The chain is built from TRBV5-6 and TRBJ2-1; a possible D gene is TRBD2 (7 bases). Trimming pared 7 bases from V and 6 bases from J, leaving 23 bases between. Germline V gives CDR1 SGHDT, CDR2 YYEEEE. The CDR3 is made up of 16 amino acids. The CDR3 nucleotides read TGTGCCAGCTCTCCCGGGGGGCAGGGATTGCTCAATGAGCAGTTCTTC. Protein: CASSPGGQGLLNEQFF. Full variable domain (rest looked up from reference TRBV5-6 and TRBJ2-1): DAGVTQSPTHLIKTRGQQVTLRCSPKSGHDTVSWYQQALGQGPQFIFQYYEEEERQRGNFPDRFSGHQFPNYSSELNVNALLLGDSALYLCASSPGGQGLLNEQFFGPGTRLTVL.

This clonotype showed up just a few times. The chain is built from TRBV15 and TRBJ2-4, with D maybe TRBD2 (5 bases). This CDR3 comprises 14 residues. Between the trimmed V and J ends, which lost 0 bases and 13 bases, there was a span of 16 bases. Germline-derived CDR1 and CDR2 are LNHNV and YYDKDF (reference sequence). The CDR3 loop reads CATSRDAVAREQYF. Here the CDR3 DNA reads TGTGCCACCAGCAGAGATGCAGTGGCTAGGGAGCAGTACTTC.

This clonotype appeared a few times. J is TRBJ1-2 and V is TRBV28; D is undetermined. This CDR3 comprises 13 residues. Germline-derived CDR1 and CDR2 are MDHEN and SYDVKM. The V and J ends lost 5 bases and 5 bases respectively, with 12 bases between them. In DNA, the CDR3 is TGTGCCAGCAGTCCCGAAGGGTATTATGGCTACACCTTC. It encodes CASSPEGYYGYTF.